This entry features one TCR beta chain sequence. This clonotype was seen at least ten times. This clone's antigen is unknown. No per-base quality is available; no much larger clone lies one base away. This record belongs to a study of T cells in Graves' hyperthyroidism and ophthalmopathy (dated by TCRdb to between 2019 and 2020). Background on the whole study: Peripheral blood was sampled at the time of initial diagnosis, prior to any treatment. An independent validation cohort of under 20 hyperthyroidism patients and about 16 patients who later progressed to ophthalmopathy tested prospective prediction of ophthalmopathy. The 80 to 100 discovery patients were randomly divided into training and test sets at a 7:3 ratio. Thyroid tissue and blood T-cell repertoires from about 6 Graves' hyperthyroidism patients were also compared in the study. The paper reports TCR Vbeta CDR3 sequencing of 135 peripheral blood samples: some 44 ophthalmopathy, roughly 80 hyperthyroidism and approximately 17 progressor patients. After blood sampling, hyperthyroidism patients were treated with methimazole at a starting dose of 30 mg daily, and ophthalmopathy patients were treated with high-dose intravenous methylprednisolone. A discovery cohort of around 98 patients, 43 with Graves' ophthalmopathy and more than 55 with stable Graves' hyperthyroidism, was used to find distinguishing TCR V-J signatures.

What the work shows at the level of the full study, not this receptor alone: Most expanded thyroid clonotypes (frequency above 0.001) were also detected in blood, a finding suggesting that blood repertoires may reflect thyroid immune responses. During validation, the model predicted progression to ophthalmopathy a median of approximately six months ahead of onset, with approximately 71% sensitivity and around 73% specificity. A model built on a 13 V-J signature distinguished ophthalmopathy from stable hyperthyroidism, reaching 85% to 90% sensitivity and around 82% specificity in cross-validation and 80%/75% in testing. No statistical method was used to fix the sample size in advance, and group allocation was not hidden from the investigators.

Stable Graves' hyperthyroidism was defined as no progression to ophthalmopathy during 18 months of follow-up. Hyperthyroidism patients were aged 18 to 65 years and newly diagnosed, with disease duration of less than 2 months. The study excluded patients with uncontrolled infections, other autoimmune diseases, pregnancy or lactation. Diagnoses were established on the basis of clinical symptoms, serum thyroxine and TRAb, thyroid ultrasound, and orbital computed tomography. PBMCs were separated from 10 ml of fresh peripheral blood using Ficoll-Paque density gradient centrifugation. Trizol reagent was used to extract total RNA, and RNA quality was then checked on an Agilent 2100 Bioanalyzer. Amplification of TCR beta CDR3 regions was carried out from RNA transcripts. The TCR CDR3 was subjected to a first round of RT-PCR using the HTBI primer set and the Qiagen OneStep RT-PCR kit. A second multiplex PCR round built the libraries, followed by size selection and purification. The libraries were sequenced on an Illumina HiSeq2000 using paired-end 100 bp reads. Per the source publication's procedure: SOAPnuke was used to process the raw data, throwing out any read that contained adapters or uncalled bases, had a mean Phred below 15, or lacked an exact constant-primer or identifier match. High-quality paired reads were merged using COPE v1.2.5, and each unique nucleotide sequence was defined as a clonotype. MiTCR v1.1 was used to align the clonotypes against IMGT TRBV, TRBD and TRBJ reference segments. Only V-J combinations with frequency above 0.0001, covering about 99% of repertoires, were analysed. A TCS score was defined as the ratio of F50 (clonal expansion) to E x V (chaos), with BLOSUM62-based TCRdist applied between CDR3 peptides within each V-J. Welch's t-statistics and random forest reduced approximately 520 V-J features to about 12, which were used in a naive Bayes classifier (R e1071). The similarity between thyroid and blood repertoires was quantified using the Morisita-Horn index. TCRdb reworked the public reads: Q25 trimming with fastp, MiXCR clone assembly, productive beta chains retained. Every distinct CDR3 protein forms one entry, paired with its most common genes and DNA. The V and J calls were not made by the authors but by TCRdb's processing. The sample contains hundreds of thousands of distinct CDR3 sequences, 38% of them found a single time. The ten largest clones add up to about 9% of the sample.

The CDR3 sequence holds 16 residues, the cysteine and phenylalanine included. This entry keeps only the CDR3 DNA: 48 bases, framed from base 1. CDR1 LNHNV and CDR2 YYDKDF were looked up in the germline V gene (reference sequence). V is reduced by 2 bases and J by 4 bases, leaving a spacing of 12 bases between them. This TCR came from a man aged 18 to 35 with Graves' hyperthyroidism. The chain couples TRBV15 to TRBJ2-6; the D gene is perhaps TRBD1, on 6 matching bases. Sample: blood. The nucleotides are TGTGCCACCAGCAGACTCACAGGGACCGGGGCCAACGTCCTGACTTTC. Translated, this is CATSRLTGTGANVLTF.